This T cell receptor beta chain was profiled in a study of blood T cells in healthy people across ages. Study outcomes and limitations: Diversity of TCR beta correlated strongly with naive T cell percentage. Leaving the PBMCs unsorted stopped any conclusive comparison of naive versus antigen-experienced cells. Changes in expanded clonotypes were possibly confounded, as the CMV status of donors was unknown.

V was clipped by 8 bases and J by 6 bases, with 23 bases between them. CDR1 and CDR2 from the germline V gene are MDHEN and SYDVKM. The CDR3 runs 15 residues. Peripheral blood from each donor was collected in a volume of roughly 9.2 milliliters. A note on this clonotype: What it recognizes is unknown.

PCR was performed a second time for about 6 to 12 cycles using a sample-barcoded 5' primer and a J-beta primer mix. Via MiXCR, TCRdb re-called the 5' RACE reads, giving one row per CDR3 protein. The repertoire has some 1.7 million distinct CDR3 sequences, over 25% of them found once; the top ten carry about 7.7%. The J gene is TRBJ2-7, the V gene TRBV28; TRBD2 might be the D (7 bases). The receptor was derived from a woman aged 25 to 39 in good health. The sequenced material came from blood. The CDR3 loop reads CASSGGGAGLREQYF. DNA for the CDR3: TGTGCCAGCTCCGGCGGGGGCGCGGGTCTCCGCGAGCAGTACTTC.